The clone carrying this T cell receptor (beta chain) was detected only a few times. This specimen comes from a study of blood T cell repertoires in COVID-19. Study overall: The United States, Italy and Spain provided the acute and convalescent COVID-19 samples. T cells, B-cell-depleted T cells, or PBMCs supplied cDNA or gDNA.

V shed 0 bases, J shed 2 bases, and the junction held 6 bases outside the gene matches. Germline V CDR1 and CDR2: LNHNV, YYDKDF (reference sequence). CDR3 size: 16 residues. In the original workflow: The assay estimated nucleated cells by amplifying reference gene primers. Profiling relied on immunoSEQ multiplex PCR, and the TCRdb table lists in-frame clones only, not all of them. The DNA was the basis for D and trimming; V, J and clone size are from that table. The repertoire holds about 88,000 clones, with 87% as singletons. The sequencing sample was made of peripheral blood. The clonotype was recovered from a woman aged 60-75 years with COVID-19, enrolled during active disease. The chain combines TRBV15 with TRBJ2-7; 8 bases are a match to TRBD2. The CDR3 nucleotides read TGTGCCACCAGCAGAGATTTTCCCGGGGGGGCCTACGAGCAGTACTTC. Its protein is CATSRDFPGGAYEQYF.